This TCR beta chain was recovered during a study of T cell responses to AZD1222 COVID-19 vaccine. Sequencing used immunoSEQ multiplex PCR; TCRdb keeps in-frame clones, though not all of them. The sample consists of some 69,000 clones, 85% of them appearing once. The sequence derives from an adult in good health. Sequencing was performed on peripheral blood, taken on day 0 of AZD1222 vaccination.

This CDR3 is CASSLVQGGTYNEQFF. CDR3 DNA sequence: TGCGCCAGCAGCTTGGTACAGGGGGGAACCTACAATGAGCAGTTCTTC. V and J are TRBV5-1 and TRBJ2-1; TRBD1 matches 8 bases. The V segment lost 0 bases and the J segment 2 bases; nucleotides outside the gene matches: 4. This CDR3 contains 16 residues. In germline, CDR1 is SGHRS, CDR2 YFSETQ.